These T cell receptor beta chains were read from a single sample in a study of neurological immune-mediated disorders. Each CDR3 protein is one row after TCRdb ran MiXCR on the 5' RACE reads. Here the sample spans around 53,000 distinct CDR3 sequences, 7.5% to 9.5% being singletons. What was sequenced was PBMCs. The receptors shown here come from a middle-aged woman in good health. Both conserved end residues are part of each CDR3. The order of the fields is V gene, clone size, J gene, D gene, CDR3 protein, CDR3 DNA. A D gene is named only where the DNA matches it firmly. Only some rows state a clone size, as once, few, many or a class for expanded clones.

TRBV27,NA,TRBJ1-1,NA,CASSPRQLNTEAFF,TGTGCCAGCAGTCCTCGACAGTTGAACACTGAAGCTTTCTTT
TRBV4-3,many,TRBJ2-3,NA,CASSPSGEPVSDTQYF,TGCGCCAGCAGCCCCTCGGGGGAACCGGTGTCAGATACGCAGTATTTT
TRBV4-3,many,TRBJ2-7,NA,CASSQDRGTSYEQYF,TGCGCCAGCAGCCAAGATCGGGGGACATCATACGAGCAGTACTTC
TRBV10-3,many,TRBJ2-7,NA,CAISDPGVFHEQYF,TGTGCCATCAGTGACCCCGGGGTCTTCCACGAGCAGTACTTC
TRBV12-3/TRBV12-4,many,TRBJ1-6,NA,CASSLPGNSPLHF,TGTGCCAGCAGTTTGCCTGGTAATTCACCCCTCCACTTT
TRBV10-3,many,TRBJ1-5,NA,CAISVGGTGQPQHF,TGTGCCATCAGTGTAGGGGGGACGGGCCAGCCCCAGCATTTT
TRBV29-1,many,TRBJ2-1,NA,CSVSSTDYNEQFF,TGCAGCGTTTCGTCGACAGATTACAATGAGCAGTTCTTC
TRBV7-3,many,TRBJ1-1,NA,CASSLTGNTEAFF,TGTGCCAGCAGCTTAACAGGAAACACTGAAGCTTTCTTT
TRBV14,few,TRBJ1-2,NA,CASSPGPDYGYTF,TGTGCCAGCAGCCCGGGTCCAGACTATGGCTACACCTTC
TRBV12-3/TRBV12-4,many,TRBJ1-4,NA,CASSLSEKLFF,TGTGCCAGCAGTTTGAGTGAAAAACTGTTTTTT
TRBV6-2/TRBV6-3,many,TRBJ1-2,NA,CASSGFLGKDYGYTF,TGTGCCAGCAGCGGTTTTTTGGGCAAGGACTATGGCTACACCTTC
TRBV29-1,many,TRBJ2-7,NA,CSAGGQNYEQYF,TGCAGCGCCGGGGGACAGAACTACGAGCAGTACTTC
TRBV29-1,many,TRBJ2-7,NA,CSVTLSHLTTYEQYF,TGCAGCGTTACTCTTTCTCACTTAACGACCTACGAGCAGTACTTC
TRBV12-3/TRBV12-4,many,TRBJ2-3,TRBD1,CASSSGQGTDTQYF,TGTGCCAGCAGTTCTGGACAGGGGACAGATACGCAGTATTTT
TRBV12-5,many,TRBJ2-7,NA,CASGSSLGGTYEQYF,TGTGCTAGTGGTTCGAGCTTAGGGGGAACCTACGAGCAGTACTTC
TRBV27,many,TRBJ1-4,NA,CASSLGGLTNEKLFF,TGTGCCAGCAGTTTAGGGGGCTTAACTAATGAAAAACTGTTTTTT
TRBV25-1,many,TRBJ2-3,NA,CASGRSGRGTDTQYF,TGTGCCAGCGGTCGAAGTGGACGAGGCACAGATACGCAGTATTTT
TRBV7-2,NA,TRBJ1-1,NA,CATSSSGNTEAFF,TGTGCCACTTCTTCTAGTGGGAACACTGAAGCTTTCTTT
TRBV7-2,many,TRBJ2-7,TRBD1,CASSSRQGPDYEQYF,TGTGCCAGCAGCTCCCGACAGGGCCCGGACTACGAGCAGTACTTC
TRBV20-1,many,TRBJ1-4,NA,CSARRDGEKLFF,TGCAGTGCTAGGAGGGACGGGGAAAAACTGTTTTTT
TRBV7-2,many,TRBJ2-3,TRBD2,CASSLGLAGSDTQYF,TGTGCCAGCAGCTTAGGGCTAGCGGGGTCAGATACGCAGTATTTT
TRBV20-1,NA,TRBJ2-2,NA,CSARKPGLVGGQRATGELFF,TGCAGTGCTAGGAAACCCGGACTAGTGGGGGGCCAGAGAGCCACCGGGGAGCTGTTTTTT
TRBV20-1,many,TRBJ2-7,NA,CSARDDDAGIYEQYF,TGCAGTGCTAGAGATGATGACGCAGGCATCTACGAGCAGTACTTC
TRBV12-3/TRBV12-4,many,TRBJ2-5,NA,CASSRPPPSPIYQETQYF,TGTGCCAGCAGTCGCCCCCCTCCTAGCCCGATCTACCAAGAGACCCAGTACTTC
TRBV24-1,few,TRBJ2-7,TRBD1,CATSEATIGGQGEQYF,TGTGCCACCAGTGAGGCGACGATAGGGGGCCAGGGGGAGCAGTACTTC
TRBV18,many,TRBJ1-2,NA,CASSPRREAYGYTF,TGTGCCAGCTCACCACGAAGGGAGGCCTATGGCTACACCTTC
TRBV20-1,many,TRBJ2-1,NA,CSALSRNEQFF,TGCAGTGCTCTTAGCAGGAATGAGCAGTTCTTC
TRBV6-5,many,TRBJ2-6,NA,CASMRGGFSGANVLTF,TGTGCCAGCATGCGTGGGGGTTTCTCTGGGGCCAACGTCCTGACTTTC
TRBV5-1,many,TRBJ2-7,NA,CASSSNFGEQYF,TGCGCCAGCAGCTCCAACTTCGGGGAGCAGTACTTC
TRBV5-1,many,TRBJ2-5,NA,CASSLAEQETQYF,TGCGCCAGCAGCTTGGCAGAACAAGAGACCCAGTACTTC
TRBV12-3/TRBV12-4,many,TRBJ1-2,NA,CASSRLEAGYTF,TGTGCCAGCAGCCGCCTTGAGGCGGGCTACACCTTC
TRBV5-6,many,TRBJ2-3,NA,CASSLRQVLSTDTQYF,TGTGCCAGCAGCTTGAGACAGGTTCTTTCCACAGATACGCAGTATTTT
TRBV15,many,TRBJ1-5,NA,CATSRVGDNQPQHF,TGTGCCACCAGCAGAGTAGGTGATAATCAGCCCCAGCATTTT
TRBV3-1,many,TRBJ2-7,NA,CASSQRTASYEQYF,TGTGCCAGCAGCCAAAGGACAGCATCCTACGAGCAGTACTTC
TRBV5-6,many,TRBJ2-7,TRBD2,CASSLRGVSYEQYF,TGTGCCAGCAGCTTGCGGGGGGTCTCCTACGAGCAGTACTTC
TRBV9,many,TRBJ2-3,NA,CASSPGSTDTQYF,TGTGCCAGCAGCCCGGGGAGCACAGATACGCAGTATTTT
TRBV10-2,many,TRBJ2-7,NA,CASSEPRESSYEQYF,TGCGCCAGCAGTGAACCCAGGGAGAGCTCCTACGAGCAGTACTTC
TRBV5-1,many,TRBJ2-1,TRBD2,CASSPGLALDREQFF,TGCGCCAGCAGCCCGGGACTAGCACTCGACCGTGAGCAGTTCTTC
TRBV20-1,NA,TRBJ2-5,TRBD2,CSAKIPGTIGQETQYF,TGCAGTGCTAAAATTCCCGGGACTATCGGCCAAGAGACCCAGTACTTC
TRBV7-2,NA,TRBJ2-1,TRBD2,CASYVAGGLNEQFF,TGTGCCAGCTATGTAGCGGGGGGGCTCAATGAGCAGTTCTTC
TRBV11-3,many,TRBJ2-3,NA,CASSGRGTDTQYF,TGTGCCAGCAGCGGGCGGGGCACAGATACGCAGTATTTT
TRBV3-1,many,TRBJ1-2,NA,CASSQTGGNGYTF,TGTGCCAGCAGCCAGACGGGGGGGAATGGCTACACCTTC
TRBV9,many,TRBJ1-1,NA,CASSSYLAVGTEAFF,TGTGCCAGCAGCTCCTACCTGGCCGTGGGCACTGAAGCTTTCTTT
TRBV7-2,few,TRBJ2-1,NA,CASSLVTQGSYNEQFF,TGTGCCAGCAGCTTAGTAACCCAGGGGTCGTACAATGAGCAGTTCTTC
TRBV7-2,many,TRBJ1-1,NA,CASSINRVGLSPEAFF,TGTGCCAGCAGCATTAACAGGGTCGGGCTATCCCCTGAAGCTTTCTTT
TRBV7-2,many,TRBJ2-7,NA,CASSLTSYEQYF,TGTGCCAGCAGCTTAACATCCTACGAGCAGTACTTC
TRBV29-1,many,TRBJ1-4,NA,CSVLKQILEKLFF,TGCAGCGTTTTAAAACAGATTCTCGAAAAACTGTTTTTT
TRBV7-9,many,TRBJ2-3,NA,CASSISRVGSDTQYF,TGTGCCAGCTCTATATCGCGGGTTGGATCAGATACGCAGTATTTT
TRBV4-1,many,TRBJ2-6,NA,CASSLLGPISSGANVLTF,TGCGCCAGCAGCCTTTTGGGTCCTATAAGCTCTGGGGCCAACGTCCTGACTTTC
TRBV7-9,many,TRBJ2-3,TRBD1,CASIKVRGPLPSTDTQYF,TGTGCCAGCATTAAGGTCAGGGGGCCCTTGCCCTCCACAGATACGCAGTATTTT
TRBV6-2/TRBV6-3,many,TRBJ2-1,NA,CASNGGLPNNEQFF,TGTGCCAGCAATGGAGGTCTACCAAACAATGAGCAGTTCTTC
TRBV7-2,many,TRBJ2-3,NA,CASSQRRGLTDTQYF,TGTGCCAGCAGCCAACGGCGGGGCCTCACAGATACGCAGTATTTT
TRBV4-1,many,TRBJ1-2,NA,CASSQDRGRAYGYTF,TGCGCCAGCAGCCAAGATCGAGGCAGGGCCTATGGCTACACCTTC
TRBV20-1,many,TRBJ1-2,NA,CSAIVGGYGYTF,TGCAGTGCCATTGTGGGGGGTTATGGCTACACCTTC
TRBV5-1,many,TRBJ2-7,TRBD2,CASSLPEAGATYEQYF,TGCGCCAGCAGCTTGCCTGAGGCGGGAGCAACCTACGAGCAGTACTTC
TRBV7-2,many,TRBJ2-7,NA,CASSLGERRYEQYF,TGTGCCAGCAGCTTAGGGGAGCGACGTTACGAGCAGTACTTC
TRBV25-1,many,TRBJ2-7,NA,CASSVRDTAYEQYF,TGTGCCAGCAGTGTCCGGGACACAGCCTACGAGCAGTACTTC
TRBV5-1,few,TRBJ2-3,NA,CASSLWQGMSDTQYF,TGCGCCAGCAGCTTGTGGCAGGGGATGTCAGATACGCAGTATTTT
TRBV7-2,many,TRBJ2-5,NA,CASSLVQGSGGTQYF,TGTGCCAGCAGCTTAGTCCAGGGGAGTGGCGGGACCCAGTACTTC